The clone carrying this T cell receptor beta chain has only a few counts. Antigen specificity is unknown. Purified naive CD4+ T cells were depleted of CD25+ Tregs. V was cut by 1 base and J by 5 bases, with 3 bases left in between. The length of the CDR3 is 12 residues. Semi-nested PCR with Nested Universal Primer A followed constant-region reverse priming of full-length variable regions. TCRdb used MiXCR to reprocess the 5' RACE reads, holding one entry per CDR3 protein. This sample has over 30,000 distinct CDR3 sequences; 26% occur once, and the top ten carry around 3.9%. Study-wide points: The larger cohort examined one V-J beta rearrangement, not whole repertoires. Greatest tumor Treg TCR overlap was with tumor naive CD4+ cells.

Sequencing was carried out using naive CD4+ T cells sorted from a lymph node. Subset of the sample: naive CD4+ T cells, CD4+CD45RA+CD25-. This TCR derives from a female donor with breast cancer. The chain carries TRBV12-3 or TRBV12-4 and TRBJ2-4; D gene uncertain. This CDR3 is CASSLGENIQYF. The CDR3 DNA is TGTGCCAGCAGTTTAGGAGAAAACATTCAGTACTTC.